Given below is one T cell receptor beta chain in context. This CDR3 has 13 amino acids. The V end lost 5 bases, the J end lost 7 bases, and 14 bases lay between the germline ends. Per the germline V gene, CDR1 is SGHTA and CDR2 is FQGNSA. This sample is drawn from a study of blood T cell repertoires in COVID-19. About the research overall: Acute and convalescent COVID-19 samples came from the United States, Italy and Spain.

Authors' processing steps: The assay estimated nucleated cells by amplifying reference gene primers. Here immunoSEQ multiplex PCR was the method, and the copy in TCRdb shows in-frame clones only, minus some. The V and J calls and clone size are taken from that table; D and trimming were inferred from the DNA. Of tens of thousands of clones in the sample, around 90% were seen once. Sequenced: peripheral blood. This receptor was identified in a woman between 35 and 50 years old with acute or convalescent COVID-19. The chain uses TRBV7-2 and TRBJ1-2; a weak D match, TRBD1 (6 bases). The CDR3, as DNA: TGTGCCAGCAGCCTGAACAGGGAGGGTGGCTACACCTTC. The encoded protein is CASSLNREGGYTF.